Sequencing of this T cell receptor beta chain was carried out in a study of T cell repertoires in MIS-A myocarditis (dated by TCRdb to 2021 to 2024). Concerning this clone: The target of this receptor is not known. No base quality information exists; no much larger clone differs at one position.

The CDR3, cysteine through phenylalanine, is 15 amino acids long. Just CDR3 DNA is preserved here, 45 bases in frame from base 1. CDR1 is given as SEHNR and CDR2 as FQNEAQ, both from the germline V gene (reference sequence). At the junction V is shortened by 5 bases and J by 7 bases; bases outside the gene matches: 14. The QIAamp DNA FFPE kit was used to extract genomic DNA from formalin-fixed paraffin-embedded autopsy tissue. The immunoSEQ bias-controlled multiplex PCR was used to amplify TCRbeta CDR3 regions, which were then sequenced at high throughput. Regarding the original processing steps: CDR3 sequences were collapsed and filtered with the immunoSEQ vendor pipeline, and the abundance and frequency of each unique TCRbeta CDR3 were thereby quantified. Dominant CDR3 amino acid sequences were clustered with SARS-CoV-2-specific ImmuneCODE TCRbeta sequences by CD-HIT using a 90% global sequence identity threshold. A clone was classed as hyperexpanded at a frequency of 0.1 to 1 and as large at a frequency of 0.01 to 0.1. The CDR3 amino acid sequences and the V and J gene assignments of the dominant clones were confirmed with MiXCR. The R stringdist package was used to compute Levenshtein distances between the patient clonotypes and the ImmuneCODE hits. Drawn from immuneACCESS, this table holds only the in-frame rearrangements with V and J called that TCRdb kept. Clones are partly lost; checked studies trace under half to an unresolved V gene and leave the rest unexplained. V and J calls plus clone size are reproduced from that table; the DNA served to infer D and trimming. In all, the sample holds roughly 12,000 clones, and roughly four fifths of those were seen once. The ten largest clonotypes hold roughly 28% of the sample.

This sequence originates from a man aged 18-30 years with fulminant myocarditis from multisystem inflammatory syndrome in adults (MIS-A) after COVID-19. The rearrangement combines TRBV7-9 with TRBJ2-7; 7 nucleotides in the junction match TRBD1. Sequencing was performed on right ventricle heart tissue obtained at autopsy. Read against the paper, the sample's cell subset or site label means: cardiac tissue sample (left or right ventricle, interventricular septum, or pericardium). CDR3 region: CASSLDGSTGREQYF. The nucleotide sequence reads TGTGCCAGCAGCCTTGACGGCTCGACAGGGAGAGAGCAGTACTTC.